This T cell receptor beta chain was retrieved from a study of CD8 T cells in ankylosing spondylitis. Study-level findings and limits: Disease-linked clones proved CD8+ and comparatively uncommon in peripheral blood. What appeared characteristic of ankylosing spondylitis blood was a TCR beta motif of eight highly homologous variants. The authors reported significant enrichment of disease-linked clones in matched ankylosing spondylitis synovial fluid.

As regards this clonotype: Its cognate antigen is unknown.

It was by quantitative 5'-RACE with molecular barcodes that TCR beta libraries were made. One entry per CDR3 protein, called by TCRdb with MiXCR from the 5' RACE reads. The repertoire holds around 890,000 distinct CDR3 sequences, with over 9.5% as singletons. V lost 4 bases to trimming and J lost 5 bases; unmatched junction nucleotides: 7. The CDR3 length is 14 residues. Germline-derived CDR1 and CDR2 are LGHNA and YSLEER. The chain links TRBV4-3 to TRBJ1-1; TRBD1 agrees at 7 bases. The TCR originated in a male donor with ankylosing spondylitis. The sample was blood, either unsorted or a sorted T cell fraction (not recorded which). CDR3 bases: TGCGCCAGCAGCCGGAACAGGGGAGGGACTGAAGCTTTCTTT. It is translated as CASSRNRGGTEAFF.